These 17 T cell receptor beta chains were all obtained from the same sample, sequenced in a study of T cell responses to AZD1222 COVID-19 vaccine. Profiling relied on immunoSEQ multiplex PCR, and the TCRdb table lists in-frame clones only, not all of them. Among 95,000 to 150,000 clones listed, more than 85% were seen once. Sequenced material: peripheral blood, taken on day 0 of MenACWY control vaccination. All receptors derive from an adult in good health.

The chain carries TRBV3-1 (or the pseudogene TRBV3-2) and TRBJ1-1; no firm D call. V gave up 1 base and J gave up 3 bases, with 12 bases separating them. The CDR3 is 15 residues long. CDR1 and CDR2 from the germline V gene are LGHDT and YNNKEL (reference sequence). CDR3 in DNA: TGTGCCAGCAGCCAAGTAGCACTGACGGACACTGAAGCTTTCTTT. Translating it yields CASSQVALTDTEAFF.

This rearrangement joins TRBV11-2 to TRBJ2-1, with 12 bases fitting TRBD2. V lost 5 bases, J lost 8 bases, and 10 bases stayed unmatched. The CDR3 is 16 residues long. Germline assignment: CDR1 SGHAT and CDR2 FQNNGV. The CDR3 loop reads CASSKETSGRTHEQFF. The CDR3 DNA follows: TGTGCCAGCAGCAAAGAAACTAGCGGGAGGACCCATGAGCAGTTCTTC.

In this sample, this clone turned up once. The chain couples TRBV6-5 to TRBJ1-1; D gene uncertain. The CDR3 has 14 residues. Looked up from germline, CDR1 is MNHEY and CDR2 is SVGAGI. V lost 2 bases and J lost 1, with 8 bases in between. The CDR3 loop reads CASSYADENTEAFF. The DNA of the CDR3 is TGTGCCAGCAGTTACGCGGACGAGAACACTGAAGCTTTCTTT.

This rearrangement joins TRBV6-5 to TRBJ2-3, with D possibly TRBD2 on 6 matching bases. Germline CDR1 reads MNHEY; CDR2 reads SVGAGI. The V gene lost 9 bases and the J gene lost 4 bases, with 17 bases spanning the gap. The CDR3 is made up of 14 amino acids. The CDR3 region has the DNA TGTGCCAGTAGAAACCGGGGGATCGCAGATACGCAGTATTTT. It yields the protein CASRNRGIADTQYF.

The CDR3 DNA reads TGTGCCAGCAATCCGGGCCAGGGGGTTACTGAAGCTTTCTTT. Its translation: CASNPGQGVTEAFF. This chain links TRBV7-9 with TRBJ1-1; 7 bases match TRBD1. The CDR3 totals 14 residues. Germline CDR1 reads SEHNR; CDR2 reads FQNEAQ (reference sequence). The junction had 10 bases not matched to a gene; V was cut back by 7 bases and J by 5 bases.

This rearrangement joins TRBV7-8 to TRBJ1-2; D is unresolved. In germline, CDR1 is SGHVS, CDR2 FQNEAQ. The ends were cut back, 8 bases at V and 1 base at J, with 23 bases in the middle. This CDR3 is 17 amino acids long. CDR3 DNA: TGTGCCAGCTTCGCCGTTAGGAGGGCAGTAATTAACTATGGCTACACCTTC. It codes for CASFAVRRAVINYGYTF. Supplemented by reference TRBV7-8 and TRBJ1-2, the full variable domain reads GAGVSQSPRYKVAKRGQDVALRCDPISGHVSLFWYQQALGQGPEFLTYFQNEAQLDKSGLPSDRFFAERPEGSVSTLKIQRTQQEDSAVYLCASFAVRRAVINYGYTFGSGTRLTVV.

The chain employs TRBV5-1 and TRBJ2-7; 10 nucleotides line up with TRBD1. CDR1 and CDR2 (germline): SGHRS, YFSETQ. This CDR3 is 15 amino acids long. Losses at the gene ends were 0 bases for V and 3 bases for J; bases not matched to a gene: 3. The CDR3, as DNA: TGCGCCAGCAGCTTGGTTGGGACAGGGGACTACGAGCAGTACTTC. It specifies CASSLVGTGDYEQYF. Supplemented by reference TRBV5-1 and TRBJ2-7, the full variable domain reads KAGVTQTPRYLIKTRGQQVTLSCSPISGHRSVSWYQQTPGQGLQFLFEYFSETQRNKGNFPGRFSGRQFSNSRSEMNVSTLELGDSALYLCASSLVGTGDYEQYFGPGTRLTVT.

V is TRBV2 and J is TRBJ1-1; TRBD1 is a possible D gene (6 bases). V lost 7 bases to trimming and J lost 5 bases, with 14 bases between them. Germline CDR1 reads SNHLY; CDR2 reads FYNNEI. This CDR3 has 13 residues. The CDR3: CASMNQGYTEAFF. The CDR3 DNA reads TGTGCCAGCATGAATCAGGGGTATACTGAAGCTTTCTTT.

V usage is TRBV6-5 and J usage is TRBJ1-6; TRBD1 agrees at 7 bases. Germline V gene data show CDR1 as MNHEY and CDR2 as SVGAGI. Trimming cost V 0 bases and J 6 bases; bases outside gene matches: 2. This CDR3 has 15 amino acids. CDR3 residues: CASSYSTGLNSPLHF. The CDR3 bases are TGTGCCAGCAGTTACTCGACAGGGCTTAATTCACCCCTCCACTTT.

This chain joins TRBV30 and TRBJ1-1; D remains ambiguous. From germline, CDR1 is GTSNPN and CDR2 SVGIG (reference sequence). The CDR3 runs to 12 residues. Trimming cost V 4 bases and J 8 bases, with 14 bases left between them. The DNA for the CDR3 is TGTGCCTGGAATTGGGGATCGGCAGAAGCTTTCTTT. Translation: CAWNWGSAEAFF.

The gene calls are TRBV19 and TRBJ2-5, with 9 bases identical to TRBD2. Germline V gene data show CDR1 as LNHDA and CDR2 as SQIVND (reference sequence). CDR3 size: 14 residues. Germline trimming cut 2 bases from V and 5 bases from J; bases unmatched to any gene: 3. In DNA form, the CDR3 reads TGTGCCAGTAGTATATGGAGCGGGGGGGAGACCCAGTACTTC. Amino acid sequence: CASSIWSGGETQYF.

V usage is TRBV6-2 or TRBV6-3 and J usage is TRBJ2-7, with D possibly TRBD2 on 7 matching bases. The CDR3 consists of 15 residues. Between the trimmed V and J ends, which lost 6 bases and 6 bases, there was a span of 21 bases. Germline V gives CDR1 MNHEY, CDR2 SVGEGT. CDR3 nucleotides: TGTGCCAGCAGCCCCCGGGGGGCAGTCCCGCGCGAGCAGTACTTC. It translates to CASSPRGAVPREQYF.

This chain connects TRBV2 to TRBJ1-3; the D is unclear. Germline CDR1 reads SNHLY; CDR2 reads FYNNEI. Trimming shortened V by 6 bases and J by 8 bases, and 11 bases separated the two germline ends. This CDR3 is 12 amino acids long. CDR3 bases: TGTGCCAGCAGAGCCCTTGGCGACACCATATATTTT. Protein sequence: CASRALGDTIYF. The full variable domain, with the rest looked up from reference TRBV2 and TRBJ1-3, is EPEVTQTPSHQVTQMGQEVILRCVPISNHLYFYWYRQILGQKVEFLVSFYNNEISEKSEIFDDQFSVERPDGSNFTLKIRSTKLEDSAMYFCASRALGDTIYFGEGSWLTVV.

The chain combines TRBV4-1 with TRBJ1-5, with 7 bases identical to TRBD1. CDR3 length: 15 amino acids. From germline, CDR1 is MGHRA and CDR2 YSYEKL. J was trimmed by 7 bases and V by 1 base; bases with no gene match: 7. The CDR3 protein is CASSQGTGAGQPQHF. The CDR3 bases are TGCGCCAGCAGCCAAGGAACAGGGGCCGGGCAGCCCCAGCATTTT.

The CDR3 region is CASSLMPGNTEAFF. The CDR3 DNA follows: TGTGCCAGCTCCCTCATGCCGGGAAACACTGAAGCTTTCTTT. The chain employs TRBV18 and TRBJ1-1; no firm D call. The CDR3 sequence is 14 residues long. The germline V gene encodes CDR1 KGHSH and CDR2 LQKENI. V shed 6 bases and J shed 2 bases, with 13 bases lying between them.

A single count supports this clone. The rearrangement links TRBV5-4 to TRBJ1-4; 12 bases match TRBD1. J lost 7 bases, V lost 4 bases, and 5 bases had no gene match. This CDR3 has 15 amino acids. Germline lookup yields CDR1 SGHNT and CDR2 YYREEE (reference sequence). Here the CDR3 DNA reads TGTGCCAGCAGCCCCGGGACAGGGGGCTCTGAAAAACTGTTTTTT. It yields the protein CASSPGTGGSEKLFF.

The chain combines TRBV7-9 with TRBJ2-7, with a weak D call TRBD2 (5 bases). CDR3 length: 15 residues. The V and J ends lost 4 bases and 4 bases respectively, with 17 bases between them. Germline lookup yields CDR1 SEHNR and CDR2 FQNEAQ (reference sequence). The CDR3 sequence is CASSSVERLNYEQYF. DNA for the CDR3: TGTGCCAGCAGCTCCGTTGAGCGGCTAAATTACGAGCAGTACTTC.